The rows below give T cell receptor beta chains drawn from one sample of a study of blood T cell repertoires in COVID-19. Profiled with immunoSEQ multiplex PCR; TCRdb holds only in-frame clones, not every one. The data hold around 200,000 clones, with roughly 84% observed a single time. The specimen was peripheral blood. These receptors originate from a man aged 45-65 years with active or convalescent COVID-19. Both conserved end residues are part of each CDR3. A D gene is named only where the DNA matches it firmly. The size field is filled for only some rows; it gives once, few, many or a size class.

TRBV7-9	-	-	TRBJ2-3	TGTGCCAGCAGCTCGTTCGGCACAGATACGCAGTATTTT	CASSSFGTDTQYF
TRBV10-3	-	TRBD1	TRBJ1-5	TGTGCCATCAGGGGGACAGCCGGGCAGGATCAGCCCCAGCATTTT	CAIRGTAGQDQPQHF
TRBV19	once	-	TRBJ2-7	TGTGCCAGTAGCGGACTGTCCTCCTACGAGCAGTACTTC	CASSGLSSYEQYF
TRBV24-1	-	-	TRBJ1-2	TGTGCCACCAGTGACAGTTTCTTC	CATSDSFF
TRBV7-8	-	TRBD2	TRBJ2-3	TGTGCCAGCAGACTCCGAGCGGGGGGGGTGCTAGATACGCAGTATTTT	CASRLRAGGVLDTQYF
TRBV6-4	few	-	TRBJ2-3	TGTGCCAGCAGTGACTCGGCTAGCACAGATACGCAGTATTTT	CASSDSASTDTQYF
TRBV19	-	TRBD1	TRBJ1-2	TGTGCCAGTAGTCGATCGGGACAGAACTATGGCTACACCTTC	CASSRSGQNYGYTF
TRBV5-1	-	TRBD1	TRBJ1-6	TGCGCCAGCAGGTCAGACAGGGTGGCACCCCTCCACTTT	CASRSDRVAPLHF
TRBV28	-	-	TRBJ2-3	TGTGCCAGCACCGCTGGCCTTGGCACAGATACGCAGTATTTT	CASTAGLGTDTQYF
TRBV12-3/TRBV12-4	-	TRBD1	TRBJ1-5	TGTGCCAGCAGCCGGACAGGGCTTCAGCCCCAGCATTTT	CASSRTGLQPQHF